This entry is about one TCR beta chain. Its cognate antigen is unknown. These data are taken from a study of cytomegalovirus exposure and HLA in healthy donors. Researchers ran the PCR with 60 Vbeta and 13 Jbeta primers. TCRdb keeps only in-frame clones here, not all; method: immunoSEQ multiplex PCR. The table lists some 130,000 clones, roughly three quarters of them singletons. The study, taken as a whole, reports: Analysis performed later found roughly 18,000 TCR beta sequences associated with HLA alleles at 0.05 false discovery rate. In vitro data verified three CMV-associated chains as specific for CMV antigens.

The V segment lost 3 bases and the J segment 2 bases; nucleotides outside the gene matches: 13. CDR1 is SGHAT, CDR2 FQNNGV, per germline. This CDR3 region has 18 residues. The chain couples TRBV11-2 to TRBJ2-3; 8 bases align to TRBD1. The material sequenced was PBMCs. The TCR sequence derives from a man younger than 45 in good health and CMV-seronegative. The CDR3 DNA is TGTGCCAGCAGCTTGGGTCGGACAGGGTTAGGGGTCACAGATACGCAGTATTTT. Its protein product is CASSLGRTGLGVTDTQYF.